The T cell receptor (beta chain) described here comes from a study of T-cell reconstitution after alpha-beta-depleted transplantation in children. General study points: Hyperexpanded clones declined; after one year, newly produced T cells mostly supplied diversity. Some patients owed their high day-60 TCRbeta diversity to surviving recipient T cells and thymic progenitors. As was reported, about two months after transplant, alpha-beta T cells came from several hundred expanded graft clones.

This clonotype was picked up many times. The target antigen is unknown. Unique molecular identifiers tagged the TCRbeta library. TCRdb recomputed calls from the PCR reads with MiXCR, one row per CDR3 protein. The sample comprises about 230,000 distinct CDR3 sequences, 11% of which are singletons, and about 28% rests with the top ten. The CDR3 consists of 11 residues. The germline V gene has CDR1 SGHRS and CDR2 YFSETQ. The V end lost 4 bases, the J end lost 4 bases, and 4 bases lay between the germline ends. The source was PBMCs, collected before TCRalphabeta/CD19-depleted stem cell transplant. This rearrangement joins TRBV5-1 to TRBJ2-3; D not certain. This clonotype was sampled from a child in the first two years of life with acute myeloid leukemia, due to receive a stem cell transplant. The CDR3 bases are TGCGCCAGCAGCAAGGCAGATACGCAGTATTTT. Protein sequence: CASSKADTQYF. Full variable domain (outside the CDR3, taken from reference TRBV5-1 and TRBJ2-3): KAGVTQTPRYLIKTRGQQVTLSCSPISGHRSVSWYQQTPGQGLQFLFEYFSETQRNKGNFPGRFSGRQFSNSRSEMNVSTLELGDSALYLCASSKADTQYFGPGTRLTVL.